Listed below are T cell receptor beta chains from one sample, sequenced in a study of blood T cell repertoires in COVID-19. Repertoires were generated with immunoSEQ multiplex PCR, while TCRdb's copy carries only in-frame clones and drops some. The data hold hundreds of thousands of clones, with approximately 90% observed a single time. The sequenced sample consisted of peripheral blood. The receptors originated from a woman in her 50s with COVID-19, enrolled during active disease. Both conserved end residues are trimmed from each CDR3. The D gene is left open where the match is weak.

v_call	d_call	j_call	cdr3_aa
TRBV7-9	TRBD1	TRBJ2-1	ASSSRDRMWNEQF
TRBV7-2	.	TRBJ2-6	ASLHSGANVLT
TRBV7-9	.	TRBJ2-5	ASSLRGTQY
TRBV24-1	.	TRBJ2-3	ATSRGRTDTQY
TRBV2	TRBD1	TRBJ1-2	ASSERRDRANGYT
TRBV11-3	.	TRBJ2-7	ASSLLHGYEQY
TRBV29-1	TRBD1	TRBJ2-2	SVRQGSNTGELF
TRBV14	.	TRBJ1-3	ASSLGDTIY
TRBV7-3	.	TRBJ2-7	ASSLRGTERYEQY
TRBV5-4	.	TRBJ2-3	ASSPAAGLGTQY
TRBV7-9	.	TRBJ1-2	ASTLDISNYGYT
TRBV27	TRBD1	TRBJ2-6	ASSLSAGGLSGANVLT
TRBV5-1	.	TRBJ1-1	ASSKPGENTEAF
TRBV27	.	TRBJ1-6	ASRKTGNSPLH
TRBV7-2	TRBD2	TRBJ2-3	ASSLALSGGSTDTQY
TRBV9	TRBD2	TRBJ2-6	ASSVGTSGAISGANVLT
TRBV6-1	TRBD1	TRBJ2-2	ASSEYQSGQAYGELF
TRBV9	.	TRBJ2-2	ASSPGAGELF
TRBV19	TRBD1	TRBJ1-2	ASTLWGTGKSAGYT
TRBV21-1	.	TRBJ1-1	ARALGAGTLNTEAF
TRBV11-2	.	TRBJ2-1	ASSFGSYNEQF
TRBV9	.	TRBJ2-5	ASSASLQETQY